A selection of T cell receptor beta chains follows, all from one sample in a study of OX40 agonist ivuxolimab in advanced cancers. Here immunoSEQ multiplex PCR was the method, and the copy in TCRdb shows in-frame clones only, minus some. The sample has 60,000 to 80,000 clones, 80% to 90% seen once. This specimen consisted of CD4+ or CD8+ T cells sorted from blood, obtained in a trial of the OX40 agonist ivuxolimab. The receptors shown here come from an adult with an advanced solid tumor such as melanoma, head and neck, liver or kidney cancer. The CDR3 runs from the conserved cysteine through the conserved F or W. Fields, in order: CDR3 length, J gene, V gene, clone size, D gene, CDR3 protein, CDR3 DNA. A D gene is named only where the DNA matches it firmly. Some rows mark clone size as missing; the rest say once, few, many or name a class of expanded clone.

13	TRBJ1-1	TRBV11-2	once	-	CASSQQGNTEAFF	TGTGCCAGCAGCCAACAGGGGAACACTGAAGCTTTCTTT
11	TRBJ1-2	TRBV28	-	-	CASTANYGYTF	TGTGCCAGCACAGCTAACTATGGCTACACCTTC
17	TRBJ2-1	TRBV10-3	-	TRBD2	CAIRGLADLENYNEQFF	TGTGCCATCAGAGGACTAGCGGACTTAGAAAACTACAATGAGCAGTTCTTC
14	TRBJ2-3	TRBV4-1	once	-	CASSQPTSTDTQYF	TGCGCCAGCAGCCAGCCAACCAGCACAGATACGCAGTATTTT
16	TRBJ2-1	TRBV18	-	TRBD2	CASSPSSAGAYNEQFF	TGTGCCAGCTCACCCTCATCAGCGGGAGCCTACAATGAGCAGTTCTTC
17	TRBJ2-2	TRBV2	-	TRBD2	CASSSGLAGVSPGELFF	TGTGCCAGCAGTTCCGGACTAGCGGGAGTGTCTCCCGGGGAGCTGTTTTTT
10	TRBJ2-1	TRBV20-1	-	-	CSAERYEQFF	TGCAGTGCTGAACGATATGAGCAGTTCTTC
14	TRBJ1-1	TRBV11-1	-	-	CASSFQGQGREAFF	TGTGCCAGCAGCTTTCAAGGGCAGGGACGAGAAGCTTTCTTT
14	TRBJ2-2	TRBV2	few	-	CASKVLGNTGELFF	TGTGCCAGCAAAGTCCTAGGGAACACCGGGGAGCTGTTTTTT
14	TRBJ2-7	TRBV6-5	-	-	CASSRGTKTHEQYF	TGTGCCAGCAGTAGAGGGACAAAGACCCACGAGCAGTACTTC
15	TRBJ2-1	TRBV19	-	TRBD2	CASSPRGTSGSTKFF	TGTGCCAGTAGCCCAAGGGGGACTAGCGGGAGCACGAAGTTCTTC
15	TRBJ2-2	TRBV5-1	-	TRBD2	CASKETSGSTGELFF	TGCGCCAGCAAGGAAACTAGCGGGAGCACCGGGGAGCTGTTTTTT
18	TRBJ2-1	TRBV9	-	-	CASSAVAGPPKGYNEQFF	TGTGCCAGCAGCGCAGTTGCAGGCCCACCTAAGGGGTACAATGAGCAGTTCTTC
12	TRBJ2-3	TRBV28	-	-	CASRESTEAQYF	TGTGCCAGCAGGGAATCTACTGAGGCGCAGTATTTT
11	TRBJ1-1	TRBV6-1	-	TRBD1	CASTGQVEAFF	TGTGCCAGCACAGGACAGGTTGAAGCTTTCTTT
13	TRBJ2-5	TRBV5-1	once	-	CASSLTAQETQYF	TGCGCCAGCAGCTTGACAGCCCAAGAGACCCAGTACTTC
12	TRBJ1-2	TRBV12-5	-	TRBD1	CASGWDSYGYTF	TGTGCTAGTGGCTGGGACAGTTACGGCTACACCTTC
11	TRBJ2-7	TRBV2	-	-	CASTISYEQYF	TGTGCCAGCACAATTTCCTACGAGCAGTACTTC
13	TRBJ1-2	TRBV6-5	once	TRBD1	CASSPDRVKGYTF	TGTGCCAGCAGCCCCGACAGGGTTAAGGGCTACACCTTC
15	TRBJ2-3	TRBV7-2	-	TRBD2	CASSLPSGITDTQYF	TGTGCCAGCAGCCTACCTAGCGGGATCACAGATACGCAGTATTTT
16	TRBJ2-2	TRBV28	-	-	CASSLWQGRGAGELFF	TGTGCCAGCAGTTTATGGCAGGGGCGCGGGGCCGGGGAGCTGTTTTTT
16	TRBJ1-2	TRBV6-5	-	TRBD1	CASSSHTGGRNYGYTF	TGTGCCAGCAGTTCTCATACAGGGGGCCGAAACTATGGCTACACCTTC